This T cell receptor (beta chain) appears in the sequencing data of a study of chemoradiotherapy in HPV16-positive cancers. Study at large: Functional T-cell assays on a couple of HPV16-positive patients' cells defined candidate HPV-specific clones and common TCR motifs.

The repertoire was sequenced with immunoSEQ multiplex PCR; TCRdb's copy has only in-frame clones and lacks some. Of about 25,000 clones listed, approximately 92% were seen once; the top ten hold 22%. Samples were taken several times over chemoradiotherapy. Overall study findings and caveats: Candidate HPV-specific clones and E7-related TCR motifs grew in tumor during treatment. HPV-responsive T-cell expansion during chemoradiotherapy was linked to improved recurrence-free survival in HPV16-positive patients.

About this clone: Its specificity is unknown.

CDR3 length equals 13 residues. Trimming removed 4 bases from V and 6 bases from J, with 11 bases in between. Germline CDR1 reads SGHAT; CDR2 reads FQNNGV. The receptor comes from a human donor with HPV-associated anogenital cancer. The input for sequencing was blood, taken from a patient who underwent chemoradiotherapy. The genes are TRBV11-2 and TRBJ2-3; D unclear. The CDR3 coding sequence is TGTGCCAGCAGCTCCCGGCACTCCGATACGCAGTATTTT. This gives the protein CASSSRHSDTQYF. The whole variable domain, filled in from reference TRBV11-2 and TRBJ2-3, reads EAGVAQSPRYKIIEKRQSVAFWCNPISGHATLYWYQQILGQGPKLLIQFQNNGVVDDSQLPKDRFSAERLKGVDSTLKIQPAKLEDSAVYLCASSSRHSDTQYFGPGTRLTVL.